The clone carrying this T cell receptor (beta chain) appeared a few times. Unique molecular identifiers were incorporated into the prepared TCRbeta library. TCRdb recomputed calls from the PCR reads with MiXCR, one row per CDR3 protein. The sample carries just under 550,000 distinct CDR3 sequences, about 17% recorded once. These data come from a study of T-cell reconstitution after alpha-beta-depleted transplantation in children. Germline V CDR1 and CDR2: LNHDA, SQIVND (reference sequence). The CDR3 is 12 amino acids. Trimming took off 7 bases at V and 0 bases at J, with 6 bases between the two ends. The sequence came from a human donor who donated a stem cell graft to a child with acute lymphoblastic leukemia. The rearrangement joins TRBV19 to TRBJ1-1; D may be TRBD1 (5 bases). Sequenced material: PBMCs from the stem cell graft donor, taken from the stem cell graft. The CDR3 DNA follows: TGTGCCAGTAAGACAGTGAACACTGAAGCTTTCTTT. It translates to CASKTVNTEAFF.